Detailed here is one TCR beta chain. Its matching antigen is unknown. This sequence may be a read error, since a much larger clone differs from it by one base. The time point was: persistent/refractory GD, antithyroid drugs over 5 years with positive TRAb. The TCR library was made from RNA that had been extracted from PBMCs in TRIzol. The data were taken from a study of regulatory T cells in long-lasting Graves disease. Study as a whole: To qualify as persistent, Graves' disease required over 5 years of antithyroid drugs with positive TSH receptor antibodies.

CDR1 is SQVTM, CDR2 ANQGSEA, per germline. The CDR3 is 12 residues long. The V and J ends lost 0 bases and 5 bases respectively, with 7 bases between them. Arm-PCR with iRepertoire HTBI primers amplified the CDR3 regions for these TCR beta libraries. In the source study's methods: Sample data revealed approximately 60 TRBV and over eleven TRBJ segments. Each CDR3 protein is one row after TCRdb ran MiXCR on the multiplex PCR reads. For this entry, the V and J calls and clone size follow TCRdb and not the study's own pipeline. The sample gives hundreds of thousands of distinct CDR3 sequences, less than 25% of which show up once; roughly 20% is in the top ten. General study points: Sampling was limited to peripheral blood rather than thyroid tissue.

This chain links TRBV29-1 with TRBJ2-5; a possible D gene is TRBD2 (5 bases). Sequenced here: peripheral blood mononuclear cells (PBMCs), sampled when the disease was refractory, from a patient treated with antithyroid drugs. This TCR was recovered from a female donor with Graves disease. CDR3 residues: CSVEEGEETQYF. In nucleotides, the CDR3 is TGCAGCGTTGAAGAGGGAGAGGAGACCCAGTACTTC.